These T cell receptor beta chains were read from a single sample in a study of T-cell memory formation after mild COVID-19. From the 5' RACE reads, TCRdb called clonotypes with MiXCR, one entry per CDR3 protein. The table lists over 300,000 distinct CDR3 sequences, around a fifth of them singletons, with 21% in the top ten. Sequencing input: PBMCs or a T cell subset sorted from them (not recorded which). Source of these receptors: a man aged 18 to 29 who had mild COVID-19 (a few samples of this study predate the infection). Cell type and time point are not known. Both conserved end residues are part of each CDR3. The D gene is left open where the match is weak. Size tells how often a clone was seen (once, few, many) or the class of an expanded clone, and some rows leave it out.

CDR3 length	J gene	clone size	V gene	D gene	CDR3 DNA	CDR3 protein
13	TRBJ1-1	few	TRBV20-1	.	TGCAGTGCTAGTCGTCCAGACCAGACGTCGGCTTTCTTT	CSASRPDQTSAFF
13	TRBJ2-5	.	TRBV28	.	TGTGCCAGCAAGCGGGCTCAACAAGAGACCCAGTACTTC	CASKRAQQETQYF
18	TRBJ2-3	.	TRBV4-3	TRBD2	TGCGCCAGCAGCCAAGAAGCTAGCGGGGGGGCCGGCACAGATACGCAGTATTTT	CASSQEASGGAGTDTQYF
15	TRBJ2-2	few	TRBV11-2	.	TGTGCCAGCAGCTTGACCCCCAGGCACACCGGGGAGCTGTTTTTT	CASSLTPRHTGELFF
15	TRBJ1-3	.	TRBV7-2	.	TGTGCCAGCAGCTTGCAGACCCTCTCTGGAAACACCATATATTTT	CASSLQTLSGNTIYF
13	TRBJ1-5	few	TRBV6-6	.	TGTGCCAGCAGTACCCTGGGGGAACAGCCCCAGCATTTT	CASSTLGEQPQHF
18	TRBJ2-1	.	TRBV5-1	TRBD1	TGCGCCAGCAGCTTGGCCGGGACCCGGGACAGGGGGGACAATGAGCAGTTCTTC	CASSLAGTRDRGDNEQFF
13	TRBJ1-2	.	TRBV9	.	TGTGCCAGCAGCGGAAGGGTGAGCTATGGCTACACCTTC	CASSGRVSYGYTF
16	TRBJ2-1	few	TRBV7-8	TRBD1	TGTGCCAGCAGCGCACCGACAGGGGGCGGGTACAATGAGCAGTTCTTC	CASSAPTGGGYNEQFF
16	TRBJ2-7	few	TRBV5-1	.	TGCGCCAGCCAGCCCTTTTCAGGGTCGCCTTCCTACGAGCAGTACTTC	CASQPFSGSPSYEQYF
14	TRBJ2-5	.	TRBV11-2	.	TGTGCCAGCAGCTTTTCATTGAAACAAGAGACCCAGTACTTC	CASSFSLKQETQYF
14	TRBJ1-1	few	TRBV20-1	.	TGCAGTGCTAGAGGTCTAAATTTGAACACTGAAGCTTTCTTT	CSARGLNLNTEAFF
14	TRBJ2-1	.	TRBV11-2	.	TGTGCCAGCAGCTTAGGGGCAGGGTTAGCTGAGCAGTTCTTC	CASSLGAGLAEQFF
13	TRBJ2-1	.	TRBV7-3	TRBD2	TGTGCCAGCAGCTCGGGACTAGCCTATGAGCAGTTCTTC	CASSSGLAYEQFF
12	TRBJ1-2	many	TRBV2	.	TGTGCCAGCAGTGACAGGTTATATGGCTACACCTTC	CASSDRLYGYTF
12	TRBJ2-1	few	TRBV6-5	.	TGTGCCAGCAGTCACGCCCAGGATGAGCAGTTCTTC	CASSHAQDEQFF
13	TRBJ1-1	many	TRBV12-3/TRBV12-4	.	TGTGCCAGCACCCTAACCGGGGGAACTGAAGCTTTCTTT	CASTLTGGTEAFF
13	TRBJ2-1	.	TRBV27	.	TGTGCCAGCAGTTCTGGCCGTCGCAATGAGCAGTTCTTC	CASSSGRRNEQFF
11	TRBJ1-2	many	TRBV7-2	.	TGTGCCAGCAGCCGCGGTGGTGGCTACACCTTC	CASSRGGGYTF
16	TRBJ2-2	.	TRBV7-2	TRBD1	TGTGCCAGCAGCGGGGGACAGGGTACGCACACCGGGGAGCTGTTTTTT	CASSGGQGTHTGELFF
14	TRBJ2-3	few	TRBV12-3/TRBV12-4	.	TGTGCCAGCAGCAGTACTCGGGGGACAGATACGCAGTATTTT	CASSSTRGTDTQYF
14	TRBJ2-1	.	TRBV20-1	TRBD2	TGCAGTGCTAGGGGCGGGGGACCGCCCAATGAGCAGTTCTTC	CSARGGGPPNEQFF
14	TRBJ2-3	many	TRBV9	.	TGTGCCAGCAGCCTACGACAGAGCACAGATACGCAGTATTTT	CASSLRQSTDTQYF